The 6 T cell receptor beta chains presented below share a single source sample, sequenced in a study of T cells in Graves' hyperthyroidism and ophthalmopathy. Amplified TCR beta CDR3 regions came from RNA transcripts. An initial round of RT-PCR targeting the TCR CDR3 relied on the HTBI primer set. TCRdb fed the multiplex PCR reads into MiXCR, producing one record per CDR3 protein. The sample gives around 520,000 distinct CDR3 sequences, 24% of which show up once; over 9% is in the top ten. The specimen sequenced was blood. These receptors all stem from a woman in her 30s with Graves' ophthalmopathy.

This clonotype was detected only a few times. The chain links TRBV5-1 to TRBJ2-7; 9 bases line up with TRBD1. With 3 bases clipped from V and 6 bases from J, the junction kept 13 bases outside the gene matches. This CDR3 is 16 amino acids long. Germline V gives CDR1 SGHRS, CDR2 YFSETQ. CDR3 in amino acids: CASSYLSDRGKVEQYF. As DNA, the CDR3 is TGCGCCAGCAGCTATCTGTCTGACAGGGGGAAAGTCGAGCAGTACTTC.

Many counts were recorded for this clonotype. The V call is TRBV20-1, the J call TRBJ2-7; D is unclear. This CDR3 region has 13 residues. The germline V gene has CDR1 DFQATT and CDR2 SNEGSKA (reference sequence). Between the trimmed V and J ends, which lost 4 bases and 2 bases, there was a span of 12 bases. This CDR3 reads CSATKDSPYEQYF. The CDR3 nucleotides are TGCAGTGCTACGAAAGATAGTCCCTACGAGCAGTACTTC.

This clonotype was recorded many times. The gene calls are TRBV3-1 and TRBJ2-5, with a tentative D call TRBD1 (5 bases). Per germline, CDR1 LGHDT and CDR2 YNNKEL (reference sequence). The V gene lost 2 bases and the J gene lost 1 base, with 8 bases spanning the gap. CDR3 length equals 14 residues. Here the CDR3 DNA reads TGTGCCAGCAGCCAAAATACAGGCCAAGAGACCCAGTACTTC. Amino acid sequence: CASSQNTGQETQYF.

This clonotype was seen at least ten times. The V gene is TRBV9, the J gene TRBJ1-2; D unclear. The V end was cut by 1 base, the J end by 5 bases, with 15 bases between. CDR1 and CDR2 from the germline V gene are SGDLS and YYNGEE. This CDR3 region has 15 residues. The CDR3 protein is CASSVRSEGLYGYTF. The CDR3 nucleotides read TGTGCCAGCAGCGTAAGGTCGGAGGGCCTTTATGGCTACACCTTC.

This clonotype has ten or more counts. The chain employs TRBV19 and TRBJ1-1; a possible D gene is TRBD1 (6 bases). The CDR3 is 12 amino acids. Germline CDR1 reads LNHDA; CDR2 reads SQIVND (reference sequence). V gave up 6 bases and J gave up 8 bases, with 13 bases separating them. The CDR3 here is CASRATGTEAFF. Written as DNA, the CDR3 is TGTGCCAGTAGGGCAACAGGGACAGAAGCTTTCTTT.

The sample holds a few counts of this clonotype. The J gene is TRBJ2-5, the V gene TRBV2; D gene unclear. Between the trimmed V and J ends, which lost 1 base and 3 bases, there was a span of 12 bases. Germline CDR1 is SNHLY and CDR2 is FYNNEI. CDR3 length equals 15 residues. Written as DNA, the CDR3 is TGTGCCAGCAGTGAAGGAAAGGTGCTCAAAGAGACCCAGTACTTC. Translating gives CASSEGKVLKETQYF.